The clone carrying this T cell receptor (beta chain) has a count of ten or more. RNA transcripts were the template for amplifying TCR beta CDR3 regions. The HTBI primer set served for first-round RT-PCR of the TCR CDR3. Using its own MiXCR run on the multiplex PCR reads, TCRdb lists one record per CDR3 protein. In the table there are under 800,000 distinct CDR3 sequences, 14% of which are singletons. Clinical symptoms, serum thyroxine and TRAb, thyroid ultrasound and orbital computed tomography were used for the diagnoses. The data originate from a study of T cells in Graves' hyperthyroidism and ophthalmopathy. Source material: blood. This clonotype was sampled from a woman under 30 with Graves' hyperthyroidism.

The CDR3: CASSLGRLNTEAFF. DNA for the CDR3: TGTGCCAGCAGCTTAGGACGGTTGAACACTGAAGCTTTCTTT. The J gene is TRBJ1-1, the V gene TRBV7-2; D gene uncertain. Germline V CDR1 and CDR2: SGHTA, FQGNSA. The CDR3 runs to 14 residues. With 1 base removed from V and 0 bases from J, the gap between germline ends came to 6 bases.